The rows below give T cell receptor beta chains drawn from one sample of a study of T-cell reconstitution after alpha-beta-depleted transplantation in children. TCRdb passed the PCR reads through MiXCR, listing each CDR3 protein once. Found here are around 370,000 distinct CDR3 sequences, about a tenth of them singletons; the top ten hold under 3%. Here the sequenced sample was PBMCs from the stem cell graft donor, taken from the stem cell graft. The source is a human donor who donated a stem cell graft to a child with acute lymphoblastic leukemia. CDR3s include the opening cysteine and the closing phenylalanine or tryptophan. D genes are given only for firm matches. Not every row has a clone size; where given, it reads once, few, many or a size class.

D gene,V gene,clone size,J gene,CDR3 protein,CDR3 DNA
.,TRBV7-8,few,TRBJ2-7,CASSIGGGGLSYEQYF,TGTGCCAGCAGCATAGGGGGAGGCGGCCTCTCCTACGAGCAGTACTTC
.,TRBV4-3,few,TRBJ1-5,CASSQDLNRVIRDQPQHF,TGCGCCAGCAGCCAAGATTTAAACAGGGTCATAAGGGATCAGCCCCAGCATTTT
.,TRBV28,.,TRBJ1-1,CASSKLNTEAFF,TGTGCCAGCAGTAAATTGAACACTGAAGCTTTCTTT
.,TRBV6-4,.,TRBJ2-3,CASSSQGTDTQYF,TGTGCCAGCAGTAGCCAGGGCACAGATACGCAGTATTTT
TRBD2,TRBV20-1,many,TRBJ2-1,CSARGVTSGRAVFYEQFF,TGCAGTGCTAGAGGCGTAACTAGCGGGAGGGCCGTATTTTATGAGCAGTTCTTC
.,TRBV3-1,.,TRBJ1-1,CASSQDWAYGRAEAFF,TGTGCCAGCAGCCAAGATTGGGCTTACGGGAGGGCTGAAGCTTTCTTT
.,TRBV29-1,.,TRBJ2-2,CSVVTSSSNTGELFF,TGCAGCGTTGTAACTAGTAGCTCGAACACCGGGGAGCTGTTTTTT
TRBD2,TRBV7-2,.,TRBJ2-7,CASSPRTSGTLGEQYF,TGTGCCAGCAGCCCTCGGACTAGCGGGACATTGGGGGAGCAGTACTTC
.,TRBV7-2,.,TRBJ2-1,CASSLRLGEQFF,TGTGCCAGCAGCTTAAGACTGGGGGAGCAGTTCTTC
TRBD1,TRBV5-5,few,TRBJ2-5,CASSLIDDRGWETQYF,TGTGCCAGCAGCTTGATCGACGACAGGGGATGGGAGACCCAGTACTTC
TRBD2,TRBV27,.,TRBJ2-7,CASSSGTSSYEQYF,TGTGCCAGCAGCTCCGGGACTAGTAGCTACGAGCAGTACTTC
.,TRBV7-9,many,TRBJ2-5,CASSLQPQETQYF,TGTGCCAGCAGCTTACAACCCCAAGAGACCCAGTACTTC
.,TRBV9,few,TRBJ2-3,CASNPRAGTDTQYF,TGTGCCAGCAACCCTCGGGCGGGCACAGATACGCAGTATTTT